The present entry profiles one TCR beta chain with its context. What it binds is not known. This specimen belongs to a study of graft-versus-host responses after intestinal transplantation. On the study more broadly: Anti-thymocyte globulin induction was given to all recipients, followed by tacrolimus and steroids for 3 to 4 years.

The V end lost 6 bases, the J end lost 1 base, and 6 bases lay between the germline ends. This CDR3 is 12 amino acids long. Germline V CDR1 and CDR2: MNHNY, SVGAGI (reference sequence). Study results and limitations: GvH clones were identified in recipient marrow, with some first appearing in ileum or blood.

Method: immunoSEQ multiplex PCR; TCRdb's copy keeps in-frame clones and lacks some. The sample has some 88,000 clones, 93% seen once. The TCR originated in a human donor who received an intestinal transplant. The sequenced sample was unstimulated CD8+ T cells sorted from spleen or lymph node cells, obtained before intestinal transplant. The chain carries TRBV6-6 and TRBJ1-1; D is ambiguous. The CDR3 region has the DNA TGTGCCAGCAGATCCGGGAACACTGAAGCTTTCTTT. Protein sequence: CASRSGNTEAFF.